A single sample is the source of the 9 T cell receptor beta chains below, sequenced in a study of cytotoxic CD8 clonotypes in ibrutinib-treated CLL. Sequenced by immunoSEQ multiplex PCR; TCRdb stores in-frame clones only, minus some. This table has about 15,000 clones, around 48% appearing once. Sequencing was performed on PBMCs, taken at an approximately 25-month disease-progression time point, from a patient treated with ibrutinib. Receptors were obtained from a human donor with chronic lymphocytic leukemia.

V is TRBV11-2 and J is TRBJ2-7; 8 bases agree with TRBD1. Per the germline V gene, CDR1 is SGHAT and CDR2 is FQNNGV. Trimming at V came to 7 bases and at J to 0 bases, leaving 8 bases not matched to a gene. The CDR3 sequence is 15 residues long. In nucleotides, the CDR3 is TGTGCCAGCAAGTTGGACAGGGATAGCTCCTACGAGCAGTACTTC. Protein: CASKLDRDSSYEQYF.

This chain joins TRBV10-2 and TRBJ2-7, with 12 bases identical to TRBD1. CDR1 is WSHSY, CDR2 SAAADI, per germline. The V and J ends lost 4 bases and 7 bases, in that order; junction bases with no gene match: 5. This CDR3 has 14 amino acids. This CDR3 reads CASSVGQGAREQYF. The CDR3 DNA reads as TGCGCCAGCAGTGTGGGACAGGGGGCGCGGGAGCAGTACTTC.

The chain links TRBV5-1 to TRBJ2-5; possibly TRBD1 or TRBD2 for D (5 bases each). There are 13 residues in the CDR3. The germline V and J ends were trimmed by 4 bases and 3 bases, with 10 bases remaining between them. Per germline, CDR1 SGHRS and CDR2 YFSETQ. The CDR3 region is CASSGVGEETQYF. The CDR3 DNA is TGCGCCAGCAGCGGGGTGGGGGAAGAGACCCAGTACTTC.

This chain connects TRBV29-1 to TRBJ1-5; 10 nucleotides agree with TRBD1. The germline V gene encodes CDR1 SQVTM and CDR2 ANQGSEA. The CDR3 length is 14 residues. The junction had 3 bases not matched to a gene; V was cut back by 5 bases and J by 2 bases. The CDR3 protein is CSVSGTGGNQPQHF. In DNA form, the CDR3 reads TGCAGCGTTTCCGGGACAGGGGGCAATCAGCCCCAGCATTTT.

This clone was detected a few times. This rearrangement joins TRBV11-2 to TRBJ1-6; 7 positions agree with TRBD1. CDR1 and CDR2 from the germline V gene are SGHAT and FQNNGV. V gave up 3 bases and J gave up 7 bases; unmatched junction bases: 3. This CDR3 spans 14 amino acids. The CDR3 loop reads CASSLTGTNSPLHF. Here the CDR3 DNA reads TGTGCCAGCAGCTTGACAGGGACCAATTCACCCCTCCACTTT.

This clone was counted a few times. CDR3 residues: CASTERGDSYEQYF. The CDR3 DNA is TGTGCCAGCACCGAGCGGGGGGACTCCTACGAGCAGTACTTC. The chain carries TRBV11-1 and TRBJ2-7; 9 bases fit TRBD2. This CDR3 comprises 14 residues. The germline V gene encodes CDR1 SGHAT and CDR2 FQDESV (reference sequence). V shed 7 bases and J 0 bases; nucleotides not matched to a gene: 4.

The sample holds a few counts of this clone. The chain is built from TRBV19 and TRBJ2-3; the D is unclear. This CDR3 spans 13 amino acids. Per the germline V gene, CDR1 is LNHDA and CDR2 is SQIVND (reference sequence). V was cut by 2 bases and J by 2 bases, with 5 bases left in between. The CDR3 sequence is CASSISPTDTQYF. The CDR3 region has the DNA TGTGCCAGTAGTATATCCCCCACAGATACGCAGTATTTT. The entire variable domain, with the rest obtained from reference TRBV19 and TRBJ2-3, is as follows: DGGITQSPKYLFRKEGQNVTLSCEQNLNHDAMYWYRQDPGQGLRLIYYSQIVNDFQKGDIAEGYSVSREKKESFPLTVTSAQKNPTAFYLCASSISPTDTQYFGPGTRLTVL.

The rearrangement uses TRBV7-9 and TRBJ1-5, with 8 bases that match TRBD1. V shed 3 bases and J 10 bases; nucleotides not matched to a gene: 8. Germline assignment: CDR1 SEHNR and CDR2 FQNEAQ (reference sequence). The CDR3 spans 14 residues. The CDR3 loop reads CASSLGRTGFPQHF. The CDR3 coding sequence is TGTGCCAGCAGCTTGGGTAGGACAGGGTTTCCCCAGCATTTT. The variable domain in full, completed from reference TRBV7-9 and TRBJ1-5, reads DTGVSQNPRHKITKRGQNVTFRCDPISEHNRLYWYRQTLGQGPEFLTYFQNEAQLEKSRLLSDRFSAERPKGSFSTLEIQRTEQGDSAMYLCASSLGRTGFPQHFGDGTRLSIL.

The rearrangement uses TRBV14 and TRBJ2-2; a possible D gene is TRBD2 (6 bases). CDR1 and CDR2 from the germline V gene are SGHDN and FVKESK. V lost 4 bases to trimming and J lost 4 bases, with 13 bases between them. CDR3 length: 15 amino acids. CDR3 residues: CASSPRRAGTGELFF. The CDR3 DNA reads TGTGCCAGCAGCCCCCGGAGGGCAGGCACCGGGGAGCTGTTTTTT.